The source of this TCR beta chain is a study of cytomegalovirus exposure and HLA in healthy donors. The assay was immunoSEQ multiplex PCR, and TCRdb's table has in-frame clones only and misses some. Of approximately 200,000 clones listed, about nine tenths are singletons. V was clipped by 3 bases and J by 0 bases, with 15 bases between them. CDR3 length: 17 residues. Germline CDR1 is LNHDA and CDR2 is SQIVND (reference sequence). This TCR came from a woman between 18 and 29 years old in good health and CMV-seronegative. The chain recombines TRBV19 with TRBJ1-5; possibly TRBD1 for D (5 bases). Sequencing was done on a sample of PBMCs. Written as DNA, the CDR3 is TGTGCCAGTAGTATCTTGGCAGGGCTTTATAGCAATCAGCCCCAGCATTTT. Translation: CASSILAGLYSNQPQHF.